This passage covers 2 T cell receptor beta chains from one sample sequenced in a study of shared clonotypes between healthy human individuals. The protocol was immunoSEQ multiplex PCR, while the TCRdb copy is restricted to in-frame clones and leaves out a portion. The sample carries fewer than 2.5 million clones, over 85% recorded once. Sequences were obtained from naive CD4+ T cells from PBMCs. Stated subset: CD45RA+ positively selected. The source of these receptors is a man younger than 35 in good health. Some clones in this sample may be carry-over from other donors' samples.

The chain uses TRBV4-1 and TRBJ1-2; 9 positions agree with TRBD1. There are 17 residues in the CDR3. Germline CDR1 MGHRA, CDR2 YSYEKL. V lost 1 base to trimming and J lost 6 bases; unmatched junction nucleotides: 12. CDR3 region: CASSQGDRELGRHGYTF. The CDR3 region has the DNA TGCGCCAGCAGCCAAGGGGACAGGGAACTGGGGAGGCATGGCTACACCTTC.

V is TRBV7-2 and J is TRBJ1-5, with 8 bases that match TRBD1. With V trimmed by 5 bases and J by 5 bases, 8 bases remained unmatched. Germline V gene data show CDR1 as SGHTA and CDR2 as FQGNSA. CDR3 size: 15 residues. CDR3 in amino acids: CASSPRTGFDQPQHF. CDR3 coding DNA: TGTGCCAGCAGCCCCCGGACAGGGTTTGATCAGCCCCAGCATTTT. The full variable domain, its missing parts supplied by reference TRBV7-2 and TRBJ1-5, is GAGVSQSPSNKVTEKGKDVELRCDPISGHTALYWYRQSLGQGLEFLIYFQGNSAPDKSGLPSDRFSAERTGGSVSTLTIQRTQQEDSAVYLCASSPRTGFDQPQHFGDGTRLSIL.